The 10 T cell receptor beta chains reported below all come from one sample, sequenced in a study of shared clonotypes between healthy human individuals. Some clones are missing from TCRdb's copy, which holds only in-frame ones; the method was immunoSEQ multiplex PCR. Of 2 million to 3 million clones in the sample, 80% to 95% were seen once. The sample comprised naive CD4+ T cells from PBMCs. This sample's subset: CD45RA+ positively selected. These receptors were obtained from a young man in good health. Some clones in this sample may be carry-over from other donors' samples.

V usage is TRBV10-1 and J usage is TRBJ1-3, with 7 nucleotides matching TRBD1. The CDR3 runs to 15 residues. V shed 5 bases, J shed 0 bases, and the junction held 4 bases outside the gene matches. Per the germline V gene, CDR1 is WNHNN and CDR2 is SYGVQD (reference sequence). For the CDR3, the DNA is TGCGCCAGCAGTCCCGGGACAGTCTCTGGAAACACCATATATTTT. Translation gives CASSPGTVSGNTIYF.

The chain has TRBV28 and TRBJ2-1; 8 bases are shared with TRBD2. CDR3 size: 14 residues. The germline V gene has CDR1 MDHEN and CDR2 SYDVKM. The V gene end was trimmed by 6 bases and the J gene end by 7 bases; junction bases not matched to a gene: 8. Here the CDR3 reads CASRGGRIENEQFF. CDR3 nucleotides: TGTGCCAGCAGAGGCGGGAGGATAGAAAATGAGCAGTTCTTC.

Concerning this clone itself: The identical CDR3 is also encoded by other nucleotide sequences in the sample. The chain employs TRBV5-1 and TRBJ1-3; weak D call: TRBD1 (5 bases). V gave up 4 bases and J gave up 2 bases, with 10 bases separating them. The CDR3 is 14 amino acids. Germline values: CDR1 SGHRS, CDR2 YFSETQ. The CDR3 bases are TGCGCCAGCAGCCCGGGGGGGGCTGGAAACACCATATATTTT. Translation gives CASSPGGAGNTIYF.

This chain links TRBV29-1 with TRBJ2-2, with no clear D. Germline CDR1 SQVTM, CDR2 ANQGSEA. V lost 4 bases and J 2 bases, leaving 11 bases between the germline ends. This CDR3 is 14 amino acids long. The CDR3 DNA reads as TGCAGCGTTGTTCGGCAGGCTAACACCGGGGAGCTGTTTTTT. Translation: CSVVRQANTGELFF.

The V and J genes are TRBV11-2 and TRBJ2-5, with 8 positions matching TRBD2. From germline, CDR1 is SGHAT and CDR2 FQNNGV. The CDR3 totals 16 residues. V was pared by 5 bases and J by 10 bases, with 18 bases of the junction left unmatched. The CDR3 loop reads CASSAHSGTQRGGQYF. The CDR3 nucleotides read TGTGCCAGCAGCGCCCATAGCGGGACCCAGAGGGGGGGCCAGTACTTC.

CDR3 in amino acids: CASSTGLAGTSSYNEQFF. The CDR3 DNA sequence: TGTGCCAGCAGTACGGGACTAGCGGGAACGAGCTCCTACAATGAGCAGTTCTTC. This chain connects TRBV27 to TRBJ2-1, with 13 bases identical to TRBD2. Germline CDR1 reads MNHEY; CDR2 reads SMNVEV (reference sequence). Unmatched junction bases numbered 7, after V lost 5 bases and J lost 0 bases. This CDR3 is 18 amino acids long.

The chain is built from TRBV28 and TRBJ1-5; D might be TRBD1 (6 bases). CDR3 length equals 14 residues. V was clipped by 7 bases and J by 1 base, with 11 bases between them. Looked up from germline, CDR1 is MDHEN and CDR2 is SYDVKM. The CDR3 nucleotides read TGTGCCAGCACGACAGGTTGGAGCAATCAGCCCCAGCATTTT. This sequence encodes CASTTGWSNQPQHF.

V usage is TRBV6-1 and J usage is TRBJ1-5; the D gene is possibly TRBD1 (6 bases). This CDR3 spans 16 amino acids. Germline CDR1 MNHNS, CDR2 SASEGT. V lost 0 bases, J lost 0 bases, and 9 bases lay in between. The CDR3 DNA is TGTGCCAGCAGTGAAGCTTACAGGGTTAGCAATCAGCCCCAGCATTTT. It translates to CASSEAYRVSNQPQHF.

The chain combines TRBV5-1 with TRBJ2-1, with D unresolved. Trimming took off 5 bases at V and 5 bases at J, with 11 bases between the two ends. Looked up from germline, CDR1 is SGHRS and CDR2 is YFSETQ. CDR3 length: 13 residues. The DNA for the CDR3 is TGCGCCAGCAGGTCGGTGCCAGACAATGAGCAGTTCTTC. Translated, it gives CASRSVPDNEQFF.

The chain is built from TRBV6-6 and TRBJ2-1; no clear D. The V end was cut by 0 bases, the J end by 12 bases, with 9 bases between. The germline gives CDR1 MNHNY, CDR2 SVGAGI (reference sequence). The length of the CDR3 is 12 residues. The CDR3: CASSYSYEAQFF. The DNA for the CDR3 is TGTGCCAGCAGTTACTCGTACGAGGCGCAGTTCTTC.